These T cell receptor beta chains were read from a single sample in a study of vaccination effects on CD4 cells after COVID-19. Repertoires were generated with immunoSEQ multiplex PCR, while TCRdb's copy carries only in-frame clones and drops some. This sample has approximately 70,000 clones; around 79% occur once, and the top ten carry around 2.9%. The antigens these receptors bind are not known. The input for sequencing was CD4+ T cells from PBMCs cultured with HCoV-NL63 spike peptides, taken before COVID-19 vaccination. These receptors came from a human donor who received a COVID-19 vaccine. CDR3s leave out the opening cysteine and the closing phenylalanine or tryptophan.

TRBV27	TRBJ2-2	ASSLFGGANTGELF
TRBV6-2/TRBV6-3	TRBJ2-1	ASSETRNRGGGEQF
TRBV10-1	TRBJ1-4	ATHATGLMEKLF
TRBV5-1	TRBJ1-5	ASSLDGSSQPQH
TRBV5-1	TRBJ1-6	ASSRDQVYNSPLH
TRBV6-1	TRBJ1-1	ASSEHSMNTEAF
TRBV5-4	TRBJ1-2	ASSLGERGRYT
TRBV24-1	TRBJ1-4	ATSDPGTNEKLF
TRBV3-1/TRBV3-2	TRBJ2-5	ASSQAGGETQY
TRBV30	TRBJ2-2	AWSPTGGSLFRAGELF
TRBV6-5	TRBJ2-5	ASSYSRETQY
TRBV28	TRBJ2-3	ASRTSGGTDTQY
TRBV18	TRBJ1-1	ASSPNRDGTEAF
TRBV4-1	TRBJ1-1	ASSQGQGDRDGTEAF
TRBV3-1/TRBV3-2	TRBJ2-1	ASSLKRGAVSGNEQF
TRBV7-9	TRBJ1-1	ASSSGVFQGQNTEAF
TRBV5-1	TRBJ1-1	ASSSWTGGVNTEAF
TRBV18	TRBJ1-3	ASSPPSYSGNTIY
TRBV28	TRBJ1-5	ATLTRTAQNQPQH
TRBV19	TRBJ1-2	ASSIGSEIYGYT
TRBV27	TRBJ2-5	ASSFPTTGGLRETQY
TRBV6-5	TRBJ1-5	ASKTQSRANQPQH
TRBV9	TRBJ2-5	ASNRQGAWETQY
TRBV2	TRBJ2-5	ASSVPGSETQY
TRBV5-1	TRBJ1-5	ASSLEGAWNQPQH
TRBV24-1	TRBJ2-3	ATSVGQQSTDTQY
TRBV30	TRBJ2-2	AWRAVLAGGLHGELF
TRBV24-1	TRBJ2-6	ATSDQTGGANVLT
TRBV6-1	TRBJ1-1	ASSKTMSEAF